The clone carrying this TCR beta chain showed up just once. Germline CDR1 is SEHNR and CDR2 is FQNEAQ (reference sequence). V was pared by 5 bases and J by 5 bases, with 13 bases between. The CDR3 spans 13 residues. From the RT-PCR reads, TCRdb called clonotypes with MiXCR, one entry per CDR3 protein. This table holds about 680,000 distinct CDR3 sequences, approximately 15% found once. Sequences were obtained from memory CD4+ T cells from blood. The sequence was collected from a female donor in good health, serving as a healthy control. This rearrangement joins TRBV7-9 to TRBJ2-7, with D possibly TRBD2 on 6 matching bases. This chain's CDR3 is CASSAPAGNEQYF. The CDR3 DNA sequence: TGTGCCAGCAGCGCGCCCGCGGGAAACGAGCAGTACTTC.